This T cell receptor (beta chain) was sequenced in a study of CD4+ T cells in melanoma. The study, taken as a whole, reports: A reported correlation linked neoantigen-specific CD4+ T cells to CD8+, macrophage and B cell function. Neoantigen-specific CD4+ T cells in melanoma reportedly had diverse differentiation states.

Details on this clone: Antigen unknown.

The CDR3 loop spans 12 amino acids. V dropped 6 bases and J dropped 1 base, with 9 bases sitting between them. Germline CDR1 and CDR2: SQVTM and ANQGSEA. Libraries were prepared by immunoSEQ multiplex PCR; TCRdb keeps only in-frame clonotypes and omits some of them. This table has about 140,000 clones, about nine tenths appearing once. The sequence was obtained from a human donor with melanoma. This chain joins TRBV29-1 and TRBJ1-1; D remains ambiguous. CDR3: CSVKDGNTEAFF. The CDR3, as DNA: TGCAGCGTGAAGGACGGGAACACTGAAGCTTTCTTT.